The 31 T cell receptor beta chains listed next were all sequenced from one sample in a study of type 1 regulatory T cells. Each CDR3 protein is one row after TCRdb ran MiXCR on the reads. The sample carries about 68,000 distinct CDR3 sequences, about 69% recorded once. No cognate antigen is known for these TCRs. Sequenced sample: cultured T cells, either the whole culture or a sorted T cell fraction (not recorded which). Subset defined: Tr1-enriched cell product generated in vitro against host alloantigens. These receptors all stem from a human donor in good health.

This clonotype has just one count. Germline is not matched at one junction end, which may reflect a read error. The CDR3 DNA is TGCGCCAGCAGCTTGGACAGAACATCCCTCCTGTTC. Its translation: CASSLDRTSLLF. This chain uses TRBV5-1 with TRBJ2-5; D remains unclear. This CDR3 is 12 amino acids long. Germline values: CDR1 SGHRS, CDR2 YFSETQ.

This clonotype was detected once. The rearrangement links TRBV18 to TRBJ2-2; D call uncertain. Germline V lookup: CDR1 KGHSH, CDR2 LQKENI. V lost 3 bases and J lost 1, with 9 bases in between. The CDR3 has 15 amino acids. CDR3 bases: TGTGCCAGCTCACCGACGACCGGGAACACCGGGGAGCTGTTTTTT. Amino acids: CASSPTTGNTGELFF.

The chain recombines TRBV9 with TRBJ2-3; possibly TRBD2 for D (6 bases). Per germline, CDR1 SGDLS and CDR2 YYNGEE. The V gene lost 5 bases and the J gene lost 4 bases, with 14 bases spanning the gap. The CDR3 consists of 14 residues. CDR3 DNA: TGTGCCAGCAGTAGCGGCTCTAGATCAGATACGCAGTATTTT. This encodes CASSSGSRSDTQYF.

The chain employs TRBV20-1 and TRBJ2-7; D remains unclear. V shed 1 base and J shed 1 base, with 11 bases lying between them. The CDR3 is made up of 14 amino acids. CDR1 DFQATT and CDR2 SNEGSKA come from the germline V gene (reference sequence). CDR3 bases: TGCAGTGCTAGAGTGTTTGGCGGTTCCTACGAGCAGTACTTC. Protein sequence: CSARVFGGSYEQYF.

The chain joins TRBV28 to TRBJ2-7; 15 bases map to TRBD2. Per the germline V gene, CDR1 is MDHEN and CDR2 is SYDVKM. Unmatched junction bases numbered 8, after V lost 8 bases and J lost 3 bases. The CDR3 length is 16 residues. CDR3 coding DNA: TGTGCCAGCGCCGGGACTAGCGGGAGGACCTTCTACGAGCAGTACTTC. Translation: CASAGTSGRTFYEQYF.

As to this clonotype: Mismatch with germline at one junction end may stem from a read error. This chain joins TRBV2 and TRBJ1-1; unclear D gene. The CDR3 extends over 12 amino acids. The germline gives CDR1 SNHLY, CDR2 FYNNEI. The CDR3 DNA follows: TGTGCCAGCAGTGATTTATTGACTGCAGCTTTCTTT. Protein product: CASSDLLTAAFF.

V and J are TRBV29-1 and TRBJ2-2, with 10 positions matching TRBD1. The germline V gene has CDR1 SQVTM and CDR2 ANQGSEA. The V gene end was trimmed by 4 bases and the J gene end by 11 bases; junction bases not matched to a gene: 13. CDR3 length: 15 residues. CDR3 bases: TGCAGCGTTGGCCACACCGGGACAGGGGTAGGAGAGCTGTTTTTT. It codes for CSVGHTGTGVGELFF.

The V and J genes are TRBV27 and TRBJ2-2; D is unclear. V was shortened by 6 bases and J by 6 bases, with 17 bases between the two germline ends. The V gene's germline CDR1 is MNHEY and CDR2 SMNVEV (reference sequence). This CDR3 spans 15 amino acids. CDR3 coding DNA: TGTGCCAGCAGACAAGGTGCCTCAGTTTCCGGGGAGCTGTTTTTT. It is translated as CASRQGASVSGELFF.

The rearrangement uses TRBV6-2 or TRBV6-3 and TRBJ1-6, with D possibly TRBD1 on 6 matching bases. CDR1 is MNHEY and CDR2 is SVGEGT in the germline V gene. The CDR3 extends over 12 amino acids. V shed 8 bases and J shed 11 bases, with 13 bases lying between them. As DNA, the CDR3 is TGTGCCAGCTGGGACAAGGGAACACCCCTCCACTTT. Translating it yields CASWDKGTPLHF.

This chain uses TRBV27 with TRBJ1-5; D gene uncertain. Deletions cut 5 bases from V and 4 bases from J, with 18 bases between. Germline V gene lookup returns CDR1 MNHEY and CDR2 SMNVEV (reference sequence). The CDR3 consists of 16 residues. CDR3 in DNA: TGTGCCAGCAGTCCCGATTATTTTGGTATGAATCAGCCCCAGCATTTT. The encoded protein is CASSPDYFGMNQPQHF.

This chain connects TRBV14 to TRBJ1-4; D is uncertain. The CDR3 runs to 16 residues. The germline CDR1 and CDR2 sequences are SGHDN and FVKESK. Trimming removed 1 base from V and 4 bases from J, with 13 bases in between. The CDR3 DNA sequence: TGTGCCAGCAGCCAAGGAAGAGGGATACATAATGAAAAACTGTTTTTT. It specifies CASSQGRGIHNEKLFF.

This rearrangement joins TRBV3-1 to TRBJ1-2, with TRBD1 as a possible D gene (6 bases). The ends were cut back, 0 bases at V and 4 bases at J, with 12 bases in the middle. This CDR3 has 15 amino acids. Germline lookup yields CDR1 LGHDT and CDR2 YNNKEL (reference sequence). The CDR3 DNA is TGTGCCAGCAGCCAAGATCGACAGGCGCCCTATGGCTACACCTTC. It translates to CASSQDRQAPYGYTF.

V gene TRBV28 combines with J gene TRBJ2-5; D call uncertain. The germline V gene encodes CDR1 MDHEN and CDR2 SYDVKM. Trimming took off 4 bases at V and 1 base at J, with 13 bases between the two ends. The CDR3 consists of 15 residues. The CDR3 bases are TGTGCCAGCAGTTCGCCCAGTGTCCGCCAAGAGACCCAGTACTTC. Translating it yields CASSSPSVRQETQYF.

V usage is TRBV9 and J usage is TRBJ2-3; 10 bases are shared with TRBD2. The CDR3 sequence is 16 residues long. Germline CDR1 and CDR2: SGDLS and YYNGEE. V was clipped by 0 bases and J by 1 base; unmatched bases: 2. The chain's CDR3 is CASSVGAGGGTDTQYF. For the CDR3, the DNA is TGTGCCAGCAGCGTAGGAGCGGGAGGGGGCACAGATACGCAGTATTTT.

This clonotype has a handful of counts. The chain joins TRBV2 to TRBJ2-7; D uncertain. The V and J ends lost 6 bases and 3 bases respectively, with 6 bases between them. Per germline, CDR1 SNHLY and CDR2 FYNNEI. The CDR3 runs to 11 residues. The CDR3 loop reads CASRRDYEQYF. The CDR3 region has the DNA TGTGCCAGCAGGCGAGACTACGAGCAGTACTTC. The whole variable domain, filled in from reference TRBV2 and TRBJ2-7, reads EPEVTQTPSHQVTQMGQEVILRCVPISNHLYFYWYRQILGQKVEFLVSFYNNEISEKSEIFDDQFSVERPDGSNFTLKIRSTKLEDSAMYFCASRRDYEQYFGPGTRLTVT.

This clonotype has more than one count but fewer than ten. The chain combines TRBV5-1 with TRBJ2-3; 7 bases map to TRBD2. The CDR3 length is 15 residues. The V and J ends lost 1 base and 2 bases, in that order; junction bases with no gene match: 4. CDR1 is SGHRS, CDR2 YFSETQ, per germline. The DNA for the CDR3 is TGCGCCAGCAGCTTGAGCGGGAAGAACACAGATACGCAGTATTTT. The encoded protein is CASSLSGKNTDTQYF.

This clonotype was counted only a few times. V usage is TRBV6-2 or TRBV6-3 and J usage is TRBJ2-1, with D possibly TRBD1 on 5 matching bases. The CDR3 runs 11 residues. Trimming left V 5 bases short and J 8 bases short, with 7 bases between. Germline lookup yields CDR1 MNHEY and CDR2 SVGEGT. Here the CDR3 DNA reads TGTGCCAGCAGTGGGGCCTATGAGCAGTTCTTC. Protein sequence: CASSGAYEQFF.

The chain uses TRBV24-1 and TRBJ2-3, with D possibly matching TRBD1 (5 bases). CDR3 size: 14 residues. Germline V lookup: CDR1 KGHDR, CDR2 SFDVKD. Trimming pared 7 bases from V and 0 bases from J, leaving 10 bases between. The CDR3 nucleotides read TGTGCCACCAGCAGGGTAGGGAGCACAGATACGCAGTATTTT. Its protein is CATSRVGSTDTQYF.

This clonotype was found a few times. V and J are TRBV12-3 or TRBV12-4 and TRBJ1-1; TRBD1 matches 11 bases. This CDR3 has 14 residues. V dropped 6 bases and J dropped 6; count of bases not matched to a gene: 6. CDR3: CASSGQGAGAEAFF. Here the CDR3 DNA reads TGTGCCAGCAGCGGACAGGGGGCTGGTGCTGAAGCTTTCTTT.

The V call is TRBV4-3, the J call TRBJ2-5; no definite D call. The CDR3 is made up of 15 amino acids. V gave up 1 base and J gave up 4 bases, with 13 bases separating them. Germline CDR1 reads LGHNA; CDR2 reads YSLEER. The CDR3: CASSQVRTETETQYF. In DNA form, the CDR3 reads TGCGCCAGCAGCCAAGTTAGGACCGAGACAGAGACCCAGTACTTC.

The rearrangement links TRBV28 to TRBJ1-2, with D possibly TRBD1 on 6 matching bases. V lost 10 bases and J 6 bases, leaving 18 bases between the germline ends. Germline V lookup: CDR1 MDHEN, CDR2 SYDVKM. CDR3 length: 13 residues. The CDR3 DNA reads TGTGCCATCTCCGGGGGGCTCGGAGATGGCTACACCTTC. It codes for CAISGGLGDGYTF.

The chain joins TRBV10-1 to TRBJ2-1, with D tentatively TRBD2 (6 bases). From germline, CDR1 is WNHNN and CDR2 SYGVQD (reference sequence). With 3 bases removed from V and 7 bases from J, the gap between germline ends came to 13 bases. This CDR3 comprises 14 residues. CDR3 sequence: CASSDGGSVNEQFF. Here the CDR3 DNA reads TGCGCCAGCAGTGATGGAGGGAGTGTTAATGAGCAGTTCTTC.

This chain uses TRBV5-1 with TRBJ2-7; 11 positions match TRBD1. Trimming took 4 bases from V and 4 from J; bases not matched to a gene: 7. The CDR3 length is 15 residues. Looked up from germline, CDR1 is SGHRS and CDR2 is YFSETQ. The CDR3 sequence: CASSVKGQGGYEQYF. DNA of the CDR3: TGCGCCAGCAGCGTGAAGGGACAGGGGGGATACGAGCAGTACTTC. Complete variable domain (other parts from reference TRBV5-1 and TRBJ2-7): KAGVTQTPRYLIKTRGQQVTLSCSPISGHRSVSWYQQTPGQGLQFLFEYFSETQRNKGNFPGRFSGRQFSNSRSEMNVSTLELGDSALYLCASSVKGQGGYEQYFGPGTRLTVT.

The chain recombines TRBV29-1 with TRBJ1-6; D unclear. V was shortened by 7 bases and J by 5 bases, with 9 bases between the two germline ends. The CDR3 consists of 12 residues. Germline V lookup: CDR1 SQVTM, CDR2 ANQGSEA. CDR3 residues: CSAGNDNSPLHF. The CDR3, as DNA: TGCAGCGCCGGGAACGATAATTCACCCCTCCACTTT.

This rearrangement joins TRBV7-2 to TRBJ2-5; D remains unclear. CDR3 length: 14 residues. V shed 0 bases and J shed 5 bases, with 10 bases lying between them. Germline loops: CDR1 SGHTA, CDR2 FQGNSA. The chain's CDR3 is CASSLAAARETQYF. The CDR3 coding sequence is TGTGCCAGCAGCTTAGCGGCGGCCCGGGAGACCCAGTACTTC.

This clonotype occurred a few times. The chain recombines TRBV20-1 with TRBJ2-6, with a possible D match to TRBD1 (5 bases). CDR1 DFQATT and CDR2 SNEGSKA come from the germline V gene (reference sequence). V was clipped by 0 bases and J by 0 bases, with 18 bases between them. The length of the CDR3 is 19 residues. CDR3 in amino acids: CSARDARRGPLSGANVLTF. The CDR3 DNA reads as TGCAGTGCTAGAGATGCGCGTAGGGGCCCTCTCTCTGGGGCCAACGTCCTGACTTTC.

The genes are TRBV19 and TRBJ2-2; D is perhaps TRBD2 (5 bases). Germline CDR1 LNHDA, CDR2 SQIVND (reference sequence). Trimming removed 10 bases at V and 7 bases at J, with 13 bases between. The CDR3 length is 12 residues. CDR3 sequence: CATESEGGELFF. The DNA of the CDR3 is TGTGCCACCGAATCAGAGGGCGGGGAGCTGTTTTTT.

The chain uses TRBV3-1 and TRBJ1-1; the D is unclear. Germline CDR1 and CDR2: LGHDT and YNNKEL (reference sequence). The V gene lost 1 base and the J gene lost 7 bases, with 13 bases spanning the gap. The CDR3 extends over 14 amino acids. The CDR3 DNA reads TGTGCCAGCAGCCAAGCGAACAGCCCGATTGAAGCTTTCTTT. This gives the protein CASSQANSPIEAFF.

The genes are TRBV24-1 and TRBJ2-1; D is possibly TRBD2 (6 bases). Germline V gene data show CDR1 as KGHDR and CDR2 as SFDVKD. The CDR3 has 14 residues. V was shortened by 7 bases and J by 4 bases, with 13 bases between the two germline ends. The CDR3 loop is CATSTAGLYNEQFF. The CDR3, as DNA: TGTGCCACCAGCACGGCGGGGCTTTACAATGAGCAGTTCTTC.

The chain has TRBV11-2 and TRBJ1-2; possibly TRBD1 for D (5 bases). The CDR3 spans 15 residues. Trimming stripped 6 bases from V and 5 bases from J, with 19 bases between. Germline V gene data show CDR1 as SGHAT and CDR2 as FQNNGV. CDR3 DNA sequence: TGTGCCAGCAGATTTGGTAGGGGATCTGGATATGGCTACACCTTC. It codes for CASRFGRGSGYGYTF.

This sequence joins TRBV4-1 and TRBJ2-7; D might be TRBD2 (6 bases). The CDR3 length is 13 residues. V was clipped by 5 bases and J by 3 bases, with 11 bases between them. Germline CDR1 reads MGHRA; CDR2 reads YSYEKL. The CDR3 here is CASSSRDFYEQYF. The CDR3 DNA reads TGCGCCAGCAGCAGCCGGGACTTCTACGAGCAGTACTTC.